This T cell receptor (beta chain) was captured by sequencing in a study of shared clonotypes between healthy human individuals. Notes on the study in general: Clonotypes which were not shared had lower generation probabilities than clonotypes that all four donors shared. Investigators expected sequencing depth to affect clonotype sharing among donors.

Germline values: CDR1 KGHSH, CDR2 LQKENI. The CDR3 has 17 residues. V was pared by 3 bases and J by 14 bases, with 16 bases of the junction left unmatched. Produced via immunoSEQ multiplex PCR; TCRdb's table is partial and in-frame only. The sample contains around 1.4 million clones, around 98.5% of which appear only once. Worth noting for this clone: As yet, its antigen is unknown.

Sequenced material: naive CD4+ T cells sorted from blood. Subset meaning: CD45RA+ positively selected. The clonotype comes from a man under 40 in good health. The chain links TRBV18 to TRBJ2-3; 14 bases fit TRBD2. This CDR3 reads CASSPLGGPGLAGEVYF. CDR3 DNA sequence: TGTGCCAGCTCACCCTTGGGCGGACCGGGACTAGCGGGAGAGGTGTATTTT.